This entry features one T cell receptor (beta chain) sequence. The antigen it recognizes is unknown. Nothing much larger sits one base from this clone, and base qualities are not available. CDR1 SGHTA and CDR2 FQGNSA were looked up in the germline V gene. Its CDR3 holds 15 amino acids, cysteine through phenylalanine. Of the read, only the CDR3 DNA is kept; its 45 bases are in frame from base 1. Trimming takes 4 bases from V and 4 bases from J, and the germline ends sit 14 bases apart. The record originates from a study of radiation and T cells in renal cell carcinoma (TCRdb year 2020). General notes on the study: In total, approximately 51 samples, comprising 26 tumors and 27 peripheral blood samples, were subjected to TCR beta sequencing. A total of 4,016,671 unique CDR3 nucleotide sequences, encoding 2,658,974 unique CDR3 amino acid sequences, were found across all 50 or so samples.

The time point label here, explained by the study, means: tumor resected at nephrectomy. The sample's treatment or condition label, decoded: 15 Gy SBRT to primary tumor, nephrectomy 4 weeks later. Samples were obtained from a clinical trial, in which 15 Gy stereotactic body radiation therapy was delivered to primary renal cell carcinomas and nephrectomy was performed 4 weeks later. All patients had renal cell carcinoma with clear cell pathology. Tumors were dissociated mechanically, digested with collagenase/hyaluronidase at 37 degrees C, processed in gentleMACS C tubes, and stored in liquid nitrogen. Genomic DNA for TCR sequencing was prepared using the QIAamp DNA Blood Mini Kit (Qiagen). Only samples passing all quality control checks were included in the analyses. TCR beta libraries were generated from genomic DNA with the immunoSEQ kit, following the manufacturer's recommendations. To prepare libraries, a first multiplex PCR with proprietary primers was run, followed by a second PCR that added unique barcodes, and a bead cleanup was done after each round. A kit-provided positive control reaction and a negative control reaction were included in every sample batch. The final libraries were assessed on an Agilent 4200 TapeStation D1000 ScreenTape, pooled by volume, and quantified by qPCR. Sequencing was performed on an Illumina NextSeq500 with a MidOutput 150-cycle cartridge, and 156 Read1 and 15 Index1 cycles were run with kit custom primers. The pooled library was loaded at approximately 1.1 pM with a roughly 22% PhiX control spike-in. The paper's processing steps were these. Vendor-processed data were analyzed in R, with a clonotype defined as all T cells sharing the same CDR3 nucleotide sequence. For clone abundance analyses, frequencies were normalized to the 10,000 most abundant clones per sample. Public T cell clones, which averaged fewer than five per sample, were excluded before analysis. Dominant motifs were analyzed with ImmunoMap using the PAM10 matrix, a gap penalty of 30, and a homology threshold of 0.3, and motifs with a cumulative frequency of at least 0.01 were considered dominant. An abundance difference of at least 32-fold between compartments was the criterion for calling clonotypes tumor-enriched or baseline blood-enriched. Tumor-blood repertoire similarity was measured with the Baroni-Urbani and Buser coefficient, and groups were compared using two-tailed Wilcoxon tests in R. This is the immuneACCESS table as TCRdb keeps it, with only in-frame sequences that have V and J called. A part of the clones is gone; compared with another copy, unresolved V genes explain less than half, and the rest is unexplained. V and J calls and clone size are given by that table; D and trimming were obtained from the DNA. Within this sample are fewer than 20,000 clones, with about 50% of them counted one time only. The ten largest clonotypes hold 12% of the sample.

The investigation overall reported the following: TCR clonality was higher in irradiated tumors than in controls, as the top 100 clonotypes made up an average of about 54% of the repertoire in irradiated tumors compared with around 40% in nephrectomy-only tumors. Irradiated tumors contained more dominant CDR3 motifs, and these motifs occupied a larger share of the repertoire than in control tumors. Because no pretreatment tumor biopsies were available, whether clonotypes were present in the tumor at baseline could not be determined. Intratumoral heterogeneity went uncaptured because the only tumor material available was small regions of 0.95 to 1 g. Top tumor clonotypes rose in blood from baseline to 2 weeks post-radiation, then contracted by 4 weeks, suggesting transient expansion of tumor-resident clones. Effects of radiation dose or scheduling on the TCR repertoire could not be addressed with the single-armed trial design.

This specimen consisted of tumor tissue, obtained from a patient whose treatment included radiotherapy and nephrectomy. The TCR comes from a man aged 50 or older with renal cell carcinoma. The chain is assembled from TRBV7-2 and TRBJ2-1, with the D gene too uncertain to name. The nucleotides read TGTGCCAGCAGCTCGGGTGCGACTTCTTACAATGAGCAGTTCTTC. It encodes CASSSGATSYNEQFF.